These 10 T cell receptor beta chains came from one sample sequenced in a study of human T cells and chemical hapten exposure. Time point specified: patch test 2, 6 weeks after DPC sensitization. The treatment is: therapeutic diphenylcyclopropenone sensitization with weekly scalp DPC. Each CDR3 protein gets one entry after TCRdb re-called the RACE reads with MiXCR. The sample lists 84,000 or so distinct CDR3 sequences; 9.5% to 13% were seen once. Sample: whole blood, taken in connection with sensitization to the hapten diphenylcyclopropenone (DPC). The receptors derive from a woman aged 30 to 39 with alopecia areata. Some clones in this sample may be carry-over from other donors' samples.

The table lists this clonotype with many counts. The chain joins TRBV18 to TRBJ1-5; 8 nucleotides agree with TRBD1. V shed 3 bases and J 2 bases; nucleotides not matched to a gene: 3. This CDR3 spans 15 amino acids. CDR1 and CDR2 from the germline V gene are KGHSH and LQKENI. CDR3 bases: TGTGCCAGCTCACCGCAGGGACAGGGCAATCAGCCCCAGCATTTT. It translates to CASSPQGQGNQPQHF.

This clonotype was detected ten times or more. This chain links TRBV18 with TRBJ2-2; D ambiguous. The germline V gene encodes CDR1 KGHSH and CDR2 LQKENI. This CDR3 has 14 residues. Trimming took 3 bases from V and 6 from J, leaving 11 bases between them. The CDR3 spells CASSPVQDPGELFF. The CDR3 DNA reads TGTGCCAGCTCACCGGTCCAGGATCCCGGGGAGCTGTTTTTT.

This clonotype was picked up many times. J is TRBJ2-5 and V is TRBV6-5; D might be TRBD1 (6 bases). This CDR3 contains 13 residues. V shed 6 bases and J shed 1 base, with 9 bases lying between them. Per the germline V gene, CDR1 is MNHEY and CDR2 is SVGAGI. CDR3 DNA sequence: TGTGCCAGCAGACAGGGCCTCCAAGAGACCCAGTACTTC. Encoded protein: CASRQGLQETQYF.

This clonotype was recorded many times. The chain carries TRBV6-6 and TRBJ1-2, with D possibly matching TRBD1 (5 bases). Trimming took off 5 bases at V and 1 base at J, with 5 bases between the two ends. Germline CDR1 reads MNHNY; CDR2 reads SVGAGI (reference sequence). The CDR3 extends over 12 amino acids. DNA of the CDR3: TGTGCCAGCAGTGACAGTAACTATGGCTACACCTTC. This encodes CASSDSNYGYTF.

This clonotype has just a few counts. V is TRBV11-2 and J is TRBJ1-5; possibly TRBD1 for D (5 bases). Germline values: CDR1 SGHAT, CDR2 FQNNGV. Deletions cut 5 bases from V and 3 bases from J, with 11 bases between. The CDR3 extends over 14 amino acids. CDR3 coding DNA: TGTGCCAGCAGCCGTGGACACTTCAATCAGCCCCAGCATTTT. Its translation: CASSRGHFNQPQHF.

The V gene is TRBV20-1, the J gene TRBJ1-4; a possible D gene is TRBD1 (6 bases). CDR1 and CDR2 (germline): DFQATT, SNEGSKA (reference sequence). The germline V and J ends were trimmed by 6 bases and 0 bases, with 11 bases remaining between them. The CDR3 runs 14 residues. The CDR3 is CSAGEGATNEKLFF. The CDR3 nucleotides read TGCAGTGCCGGCGAGGGGGCAACTAATGAAAAACTGTTTTTT.

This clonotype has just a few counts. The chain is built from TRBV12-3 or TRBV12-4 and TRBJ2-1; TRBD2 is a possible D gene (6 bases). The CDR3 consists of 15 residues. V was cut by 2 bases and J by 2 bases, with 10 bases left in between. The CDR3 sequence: CASSLTSRTYNEQFF. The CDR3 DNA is TGTGCCAGCAGTTTAACTAGCCGAACCTACAATGAGCAGTTCTTC.

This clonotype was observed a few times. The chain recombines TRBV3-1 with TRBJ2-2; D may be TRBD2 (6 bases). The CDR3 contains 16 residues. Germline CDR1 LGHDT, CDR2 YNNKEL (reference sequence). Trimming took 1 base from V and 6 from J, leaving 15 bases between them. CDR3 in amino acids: CASSQVEREIPGELFF. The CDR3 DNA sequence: TGTGCCAGCAGCCAAGTCGAACGGGAGATCCCCGGGGAGCTGTTTTTT. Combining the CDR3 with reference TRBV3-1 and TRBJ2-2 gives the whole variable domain DTAVSQTPKYLVTQMGNDKSIKCEQNLGHDTMYWYKQDSKKFLKIMFSYNNKELIINETVPNRFSPKSPDKAHLNLHINSLELGDSAVYFCASSQVEREIPGELFFGEGSRLTVL.

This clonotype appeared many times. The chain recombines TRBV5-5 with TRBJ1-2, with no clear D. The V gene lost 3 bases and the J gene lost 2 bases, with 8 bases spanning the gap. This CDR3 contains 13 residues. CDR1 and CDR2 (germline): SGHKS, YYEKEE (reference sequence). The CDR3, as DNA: TGTGCCAGCAGCTCGGACGGAAACTATGGCTACACCTTC. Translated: CASSSDGNYGYTF.

The CDR3 DNA follows: TGTGCCAGCAGTTGGACATCCTATGGCTACACCTTC. Translation: CASSWTSYGYTF. This rearrangement joins TRBV28 to TRBJ1-2, with D tentatively TRBD1 (5 bases). The CDR3 is made up of 12 amino acids. The V and J ends lost 4 bases and 4 bases respectively, with 7 bases between them. Per the germline V gene, CDR1 is MDHEN and CDR2 is SYDVKM.